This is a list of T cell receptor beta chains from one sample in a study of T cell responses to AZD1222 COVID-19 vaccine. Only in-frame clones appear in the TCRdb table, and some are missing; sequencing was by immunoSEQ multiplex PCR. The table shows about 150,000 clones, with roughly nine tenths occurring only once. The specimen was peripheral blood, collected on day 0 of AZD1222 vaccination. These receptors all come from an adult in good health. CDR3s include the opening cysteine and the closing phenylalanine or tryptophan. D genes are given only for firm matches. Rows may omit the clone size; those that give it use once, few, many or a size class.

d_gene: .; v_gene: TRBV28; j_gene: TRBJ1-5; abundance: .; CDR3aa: CASSPVRGNQPQHF; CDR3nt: TGTGCCAGCAGTCCCGTTAGGGGCAATCAGCCCCAGCATTTT
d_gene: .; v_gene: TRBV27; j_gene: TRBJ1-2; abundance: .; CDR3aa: CASSPRENYGYTF; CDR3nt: TGTGCCAGCAGTCCGAGGGAAAACTATGGCTACACCTTC
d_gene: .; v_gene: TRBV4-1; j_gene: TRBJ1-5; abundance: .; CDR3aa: CASSQEGPSRPPQHF; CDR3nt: TGCGCCAGCAGCCAAGAGGGGCCGAGTCGACCGCCCCAGCATTTT
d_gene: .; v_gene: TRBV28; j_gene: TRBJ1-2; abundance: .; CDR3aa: CASSSRGDFNYGYTF; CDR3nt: TGTGCCAGCAGTTCTAGAGGGGATTTTAACTATGGCTACACCTTC
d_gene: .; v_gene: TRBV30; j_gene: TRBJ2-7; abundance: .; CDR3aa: CAWSVRAGEQYF; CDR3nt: TGTGCCTGGAGTGTTAGGGCTGGGGAGCAGTACTTC
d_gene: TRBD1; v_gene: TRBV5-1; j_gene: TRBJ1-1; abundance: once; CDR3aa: CASSLSIQGSTEAFF; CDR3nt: TGCGCCAGCAGCTTGTCCATACAGGGGAGCACTGAAGCTTTCTTT
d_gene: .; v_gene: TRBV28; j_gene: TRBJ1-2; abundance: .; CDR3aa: CASSLTTPVNYGYTF; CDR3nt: TGTGCCAGCAGTTTAACAACCCCAGTGAACTATGGCTACACCTTC
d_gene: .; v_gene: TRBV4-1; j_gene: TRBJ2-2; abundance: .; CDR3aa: CASSQEALGWTGELFF; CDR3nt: TGCGCCAGCAGCCAAGAGGCGCTAGGGTGGACCGGGGAGCTGTTTTTT
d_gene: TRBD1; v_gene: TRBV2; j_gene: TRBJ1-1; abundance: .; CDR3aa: CASSRQGHTEAFF; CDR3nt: TGTGCCAGCAGTCGACAGGGCCACACTGAAGCTTTCTTT
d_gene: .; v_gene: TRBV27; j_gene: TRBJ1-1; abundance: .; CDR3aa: CASSSPREMGALNTEAFF; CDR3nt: TGTGCCAGCAGTTCGCCGCGGGAGATGGGGGCCCTCAACACTGAAGCTTTCTTT
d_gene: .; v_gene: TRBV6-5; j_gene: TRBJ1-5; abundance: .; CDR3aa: CASSRYSNQPQHF; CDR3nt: TGTGCCAGCAGTAGGTATAGCAATCAGCCCCAGCATTTT
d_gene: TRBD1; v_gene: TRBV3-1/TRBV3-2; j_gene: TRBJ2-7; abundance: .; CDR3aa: CASTRQGGYEQYF; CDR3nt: TGTGCCAGCACGAGACAGGGGGGGTACGAGCAGTACTTC
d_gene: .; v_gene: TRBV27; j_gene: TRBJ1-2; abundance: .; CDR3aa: CASSSTRVNYGYTF; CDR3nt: TGTGCCAGCAGTTCCACCAGGGTAAACTATGGCTACACCTTC
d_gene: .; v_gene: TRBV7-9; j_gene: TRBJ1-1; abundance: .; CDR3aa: CASSLEMNTEAFF; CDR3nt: TGTGCCAGCAGCTTAGAGATGAACACTGAAGCTTTCTTT
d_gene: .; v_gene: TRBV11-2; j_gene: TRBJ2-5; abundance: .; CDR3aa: CASSLGRGRETQYF; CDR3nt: TGTGCCAGCAGCTTAGGCCGCGGAAGGGAGACCCAGTACTTC
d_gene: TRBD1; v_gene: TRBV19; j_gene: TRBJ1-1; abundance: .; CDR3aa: CASSWTGGNTEAFF; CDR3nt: TGTGCCAGTAGCTGGACAGGGGGCAACACTGAAGCTTTCTTT
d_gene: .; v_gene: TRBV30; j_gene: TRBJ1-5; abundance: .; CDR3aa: CAWRRDSNQPQHF; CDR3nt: TGTGCCTGGAGGAGAGATAGCAATCAGCCCCAGCATTTT
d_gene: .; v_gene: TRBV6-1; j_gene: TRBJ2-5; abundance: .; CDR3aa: CASSDTAQETQYF; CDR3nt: TGTGCCAGCAGTGATACAGCGCAAGAGACCCAGTACTTC
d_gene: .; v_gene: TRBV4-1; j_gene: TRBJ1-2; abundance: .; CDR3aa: CASSQDVSLVGYTF; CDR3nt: TGCGCCAGCAGCCAAGATGTGAGCCTGGTTGGCTACACCTTC
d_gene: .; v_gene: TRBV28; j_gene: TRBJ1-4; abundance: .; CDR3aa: CASSLDGSGGEKLFF; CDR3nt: TGTGCCAGCAGTTTGGACGGCAGCGGGGGGGAAAAACTGTTTTTT
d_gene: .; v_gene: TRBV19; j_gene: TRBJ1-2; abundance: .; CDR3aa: CASSIWNGDYGYTF; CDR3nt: TGTGCCAGTAGCATATGGAATGGGGACTATGGCTACACCTTC
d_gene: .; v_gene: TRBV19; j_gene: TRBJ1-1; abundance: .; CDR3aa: CASRQYSGEAFF; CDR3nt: TGTGCCAGTAGACAATACAGCGGTGAAGCTTTCTTT
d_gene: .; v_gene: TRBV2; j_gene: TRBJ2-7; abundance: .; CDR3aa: CAGSGPLASYEQYF; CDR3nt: TGTGCCGGATCTGGCCCACTAGCATCCTACGAGCAGTACTTC
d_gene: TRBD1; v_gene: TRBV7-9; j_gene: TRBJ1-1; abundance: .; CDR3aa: CASSPNLQGTEAFF; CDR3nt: TGTGCCAGCAGCCCCAATCTACAGGGGACTGAAGCTTTCTTT
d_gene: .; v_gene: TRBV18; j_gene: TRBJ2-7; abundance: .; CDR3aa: CASSPPVVGQSFSYEQYF; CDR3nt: TGTGCCAGCTCACCACCGGTAGTGGGCCAGAGCTTCTCCTACGAGCAGTACTTC
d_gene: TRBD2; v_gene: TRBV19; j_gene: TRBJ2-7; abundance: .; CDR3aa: CASSAGLAGGHEQYF; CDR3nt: TGTGCCAGTAGTGCGGGACTAGCGGGAGGGCACGAGCAGTACTTC
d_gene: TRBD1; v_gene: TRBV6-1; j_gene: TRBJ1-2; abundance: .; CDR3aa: CASSESSGRGFGYTF; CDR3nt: TGTGCCAGCAGTGAGAGCTCGGGCAGGGGGTTTGGCTACACCTTC
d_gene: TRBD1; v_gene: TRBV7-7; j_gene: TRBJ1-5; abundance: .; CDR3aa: CASSLTGVNQPQHF; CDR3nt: TGTGCCAGCAGCCTGACAGGGGTTAATCAGCCCCAGCATTTT
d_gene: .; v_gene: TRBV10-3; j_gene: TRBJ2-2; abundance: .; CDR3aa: CAILHANTGELFF; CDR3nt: TGTGCCATCCTGCACGCGAACACCGGGGAGCTGTTTTTT
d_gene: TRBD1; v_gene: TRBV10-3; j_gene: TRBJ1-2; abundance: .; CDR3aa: CAINKGTGVVYGYTF; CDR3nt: TGTGCCATCAATAAAGGGACAGGGGTGGTCTATGGCTACACCTTC
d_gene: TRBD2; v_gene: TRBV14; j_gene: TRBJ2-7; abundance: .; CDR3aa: CASSPGLAGPYEQYF; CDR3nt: TGTGCCAGCAGCCCCGGACTAGCGGGACCCTACGAGCAGTACTTC
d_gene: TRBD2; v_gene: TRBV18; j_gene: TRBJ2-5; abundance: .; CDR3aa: CASSPRLAGVYQETQYF; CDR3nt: TGTGCCAGCTCACCACGGCTAGCGGGAGTGTACCAAGAGACCCAGTACTTC
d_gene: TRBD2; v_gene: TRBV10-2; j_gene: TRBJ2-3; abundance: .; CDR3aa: CASSELAGDQRTQYF; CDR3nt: TGCGCCAGCAGTGAGTTAGCGGGAGATCAAAGGACGCAGTATTTT
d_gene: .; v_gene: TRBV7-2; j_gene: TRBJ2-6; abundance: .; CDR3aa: CASSLEPVSGANVLTF; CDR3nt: TGTGCCAGCAGCTTGGAGCCGGTTTCTGGGGCCAACGTCCTGACTTTC
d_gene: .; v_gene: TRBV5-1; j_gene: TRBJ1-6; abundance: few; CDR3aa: CASSLAISGQGHNSPLHF; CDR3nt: TGCGCCAGCAGCTTGGCCATTTCCGGCCAGGGTCATAATTCACCCCTCCACTTT
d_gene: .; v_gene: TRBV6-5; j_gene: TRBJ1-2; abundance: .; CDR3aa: CASSPQHRVYGYTF; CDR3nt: TGTGCCAGCAGTCCCCAGCATAGAGTCTATGGCTACACCTTC
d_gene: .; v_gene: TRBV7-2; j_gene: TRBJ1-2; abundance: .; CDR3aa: CASSLASLGAYGYTF; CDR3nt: TGTGCCAGCAGCTTAGCCAGCCTTGGGGCATATGGCTACACCTTC
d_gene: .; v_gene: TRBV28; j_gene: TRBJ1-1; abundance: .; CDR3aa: CASSPPALGTFF; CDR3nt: TGTGCCAGCAGTCCCCCGGCCTTGGGAACTTTCTTT
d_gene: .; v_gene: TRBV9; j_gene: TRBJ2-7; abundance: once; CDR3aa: CASSGDNHYEQYF; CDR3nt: TGTGCCAGCAGCGGGGACAATCACTACGAGCAGTACTTC
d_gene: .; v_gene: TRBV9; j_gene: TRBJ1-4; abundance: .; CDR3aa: CASSVGGSGEKLFF; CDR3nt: TGTGCCAGCAGCGTGGGAGGGTCAGGTGAAAAACTGTTTTTT
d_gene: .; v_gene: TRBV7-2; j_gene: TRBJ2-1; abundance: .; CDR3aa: CASSLAREQFF; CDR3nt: TGTGCCAGCAGCTTAGCGCGGGAGCAGTTCTTC
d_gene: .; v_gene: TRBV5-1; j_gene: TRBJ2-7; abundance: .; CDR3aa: CASSLVVSPYEQYF; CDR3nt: TGCGCCAGCAGCTTGGTGGTGTCCCCCTACGAGCAGTACTTC
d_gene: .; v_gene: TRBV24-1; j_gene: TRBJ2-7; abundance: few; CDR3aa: CATSDYAKNEQYF; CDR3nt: TGTGCCACCAGTGACTATGCTAAGAACGAGCAGTACTTC